This T cell receptor (beta chain) originates from a study of blood T cells in healthy people across ages. Study-wide findings and caveats: PBMCs were not sorted, which prevented a conclusive comparison of naive versus antigen-experienced cells.

It was with a sample-barcoded 5' primer and a J-beta primer mix that a second PCR of roughly 6 to 12 cycles was run. TCRdb analysed the 5' RACE reads with MiXCR anew, one entry per CDR3 protein. The table has some 1.6 million distinct CDR3 sequences, 30% to 35% seen once; the top ten hold approximately 11%. The germline gives CDR1 MDHEN, CDR2 SYDVKM. The CDR3 is 15 residues long. Between the trimmed V and J ends, which lost 5 bases and 0 bases, there was a span of 14 bases. Details on this clonotype: The antigen remains unidentified.

Sequenced sample: blood. The source is a woman aged 25 to 45 in good health. The genes are TRBV28 and TRBJ2-7; D possibly corresponds to TRBD1 (5 bases). The CDR3 spells CASSTTAFDSYEQYF. In nucleotides, the CDR3 is TGTGCCAGCAGTACGACAGCGTTCGACTCCTACGAGCAGTACTTC.